This TCR beta chain was sequenced in a study of graft-versus-host responses after intestinal transplantation. This CDR3 contains 15 residues. The trim removed 0 bases at V and 2 bases at J, leaving 2 bases unmatched. The germline CDR1 and CDR2 sequences are SGHAT and FQNNGV. Sequencing used immunoSEQ multiplex PCR; TCRdb keeps in-frame clones, though not all of them. The sample has over 10,000 clones; around four fifths are singletons. The sample in question was PBMCs, obtained after intestinal transplantation. This chain links TRBV11-2 with TRBJ2-7, with 9 bases fitting TRBD2. This TCR derives from a human patient who received an intestinal transplant, so some T cells may come from the graft donor. CDR3 in DNA: TGTGCCAGCAGCTTAGAACTAGCGGGCCCCTACGAGCAGTACTTC. It specifies CASSLELAGPYEQYF.